The 7 T cell receptor beta chains presented below share a single source sample, sequenced in a study of CD8 T cells in ankylosing spondylitis. Study-wide points: In ankylosing spondylitis blood, a motif of about eight highly homologous TCR beta variants appeared characteristic.

MiXCR, applied by TCRdb to the 5' RACE reads, yields one record per CDR3 protein. The sample shows roughly 400,000 distinct CDR3 sequences, under 25% of them seen only once. Antigens of these TCRs are unknown. Sample: blood, either unsorted or a sorted T cell fraction (not recorded which). The receptor set was obtained from a male donor with ankylosing spondylitis.

V gene TRBV5-1 combines with J gene TRBJ2-1; 8 bases map to TRBD2. V lost 4 bases to trimming and J lost 0 bases; unmatched junction nucleotides: 3. CDR1 and CDR2 (germline): SGHRS, YFSETQ. This CDR3 spans 15 amino acids. CDR3: CASSHREGSYNEQFF. The CDR3 DNA follows: TGCGCCAGCAGCCATCGGGAGGGCTCCTACAATGAGCAGTTCTTC.

This clonotype was seen more than once but under ten times. V and J are TRBV5-1 and TRBJ2-1, with 12 bases matching TRBD2. Germline-derived CDR1 and CDR2 are SGHRS and YFSETQ. CDR3 length equals 18 residues. The junction had 4 bases not matched to a gene; V was cut back by 0 bases and J by 0 bases. The CDR3 nucleotides read TGCGCCAGCAGCTTGGCAGGACTAGCGGGGAGCTCCTACAATGAGCAGTTCTTC. Encoded protein: CASSLAGLAGSSYNEQFF.

The V gene is TRBV5-5, the J gene TRBJ2-5; possibly TRBD1 or TRBD2 for D (5 bases each). The CDR3 is made up of 14 amino acids. Trimming left V 2 bases short and J 5 bases short, with 13 bases between. CDR1 and CDR2 (germline): SGHKS, YYEKEE (reference sequence). CDR3 in DNA: TGTGCCAGCAGCTTATTTGGGACCGGGGAGACCCAGTACTTC. It translates to CASSLFGTGETQYF.

The chain is built from TRBV20-1 and TRBJ2-7; TRBD2 might be the D (6 bases). Germline values: CDR1 DFQATT, CDR2 SNEGSKA (reference sequence). This CDR3 comprises 15 residues. Trimming removed 0 bases at V and 2 bases at J, with 14 bases between. DNA for the CDR3: TGCAGTGCTAGAGATCCCCTAGCGCCTCCCTACGAGCAGTACTTC. It encodes CSARDPLAPPYEQYF.

The sample holds a few counts of this clonotype. DNA for the CDR3: TGTGCCAGCAGTTACCCGACAGGGGGCGACGAGACCCAGTACTTC. It codes for CASSYPTGGDETQYF. The gene calls are TRBV6-2 or TRBV6-3 and TRBJ2-5; 10 bases agree with TRBD1. V was clipped by 2 bases and J by 5 bases; unmatched bases: 5. The germline V gene encodes CDR1 MNHEY and CDR2 SVGEGT. This CDR3 is 15 amino acids long.

This clonotype was detected a few times. The chain recombines TRBV20-1 with TRBJ1-3, with a possible D match to TRBD1 (6 bases). Deletions cut 6 bases from V and 0 bases from J, with 18 bases between. The CDR3 is 16 residues long. CDR1 is DFQATT, CDR2 SNEGSKA, per germline (reference sequence). CDR3 sequence: CSADDRNFSSGNTIYF. CDR3 in DNA: TGCAGTGCGGATGACAGGAACTTTAGCTCTGGAAACACCATATATTTT.

The chain uses TRBV7-2 and TRBJ1-1; 8 nucleotides match TRBD1. V trimming: 5 bases; J trimming: 4 bases; junction bases outside the gene matches: 6. Germline V lookup: CDR1 SGHTA, CDR2 FQGNSA. The CDR3 is 14 residues long. CDR3 sequence (DNA): TGTGCCAGCAGCCCAGGGACAGGCGCCACTGAAGCTTTCTTT. Residues: CASSPGTGATEAFF.